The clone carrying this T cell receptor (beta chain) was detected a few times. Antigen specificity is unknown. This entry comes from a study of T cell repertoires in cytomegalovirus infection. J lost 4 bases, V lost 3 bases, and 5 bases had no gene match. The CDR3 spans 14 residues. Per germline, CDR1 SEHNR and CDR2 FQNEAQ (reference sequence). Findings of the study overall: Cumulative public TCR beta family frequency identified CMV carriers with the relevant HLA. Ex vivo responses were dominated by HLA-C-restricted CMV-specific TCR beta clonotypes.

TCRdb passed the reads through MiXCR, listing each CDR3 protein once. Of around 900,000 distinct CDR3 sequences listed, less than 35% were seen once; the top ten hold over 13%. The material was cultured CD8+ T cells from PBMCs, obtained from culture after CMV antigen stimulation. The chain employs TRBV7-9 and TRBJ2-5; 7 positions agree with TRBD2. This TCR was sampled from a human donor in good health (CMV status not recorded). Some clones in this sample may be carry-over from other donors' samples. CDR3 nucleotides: TGTGCCAGCAGCTTCCCCCGCGGGGGAGAGACCCAGTACTTC. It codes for CASSFPRGGETQYF.